This T cell receptor (beta chain) came from a study of T cell responses to AZD1222 COVID-19 vaccine. In the case of this clone: Its antigen is not known.

Germline CDR1 reads SGHRS; CDR2 reads YFSETQ. This CDR3 is built from 12 residues. Trimming removed 4 bases at V and 0 bases at J, with 4 bases between. Profiling relied on immunoSEQ multiplex PCR, and the TCRdb table lists in-frame clones only, not all of them. Of about 110,000 clones in the sample, roughly four fifths were seen once. Study-level results: Seropositive status at baseline applied to only five to seven AZD1222 recipients.

The rearrangement uses TRBV5-1 and TRBJ1-1; no firm D call. Sequenced material: peripheral blood, taken on day 0 of AZD1222 vaccination. The receptor was isolated from an adult in good health. The CDR3 spells CASSALNTEAFF. CDR3 in DNA: TGCGCCAGCAGCGCACTGAACACTGAAGCTTTCTTT.